These 14 T cell receptor beta chains came from one sample sequenced in a study of identical twins (dated by TCRdb to about 2016). The library was produced with 5' RACE. Sequencing took place on an Illumina HiSeq 2000. TCRdb reprocessed the public reads (quality trimming at Q25 with fastp, clone calling with MiXCR) and kept in-frame beta chains. Identical CDR3 proteins give one entry, which carries the most common genes and DNA. The sample table holds about 530,000 distinct CDR3 sequences, of which roughly 15% were seen once. The ten largest clones capture roughly 0.44% of the sample. The sample was also linked to a second study, of yellow fever vaccine responses in identical twins.

Sequenced material: CD4+ T cells sorted from blood. The receptor source for this set is a woman under 30 in good health.

The chain employs TRBV20-1 and TRBJ2-4; no reliable D call. CDR1 is DFQATT, CDR2 SNEGSKA, per germline (reference sequence). V was cut by 4 bases and J by 1 base, with 14 bases left in between. CDR3 length: 15 residues. The CDR3 DNA reads as TGCAGTGCTATATCCGGGCCTGGGGCCAAAAACATTCAGTACTTC. Translating it yields CSAISGPGAKNIQYF.

V is TRBV5-1 and J is TRBJ2-1; 8 bases map to TRBD1. J was trimmed by 0 bases and V by 2 bases; bases with no gene match: 4. The CDR3 length is 16 residues. Per the germline V gene, CDR1 is SGHRS and CDR2 is YFSETQ. CDR3 residues: CASSFVGTGSYNEQFF. In DNA form, the CDR3 reads TGCGCCAGCAGCTTCGTTGGGACAGGCTCCTACAATGAGCAGTTCTTC.

This chain connects TRBV27 to TRBJ2-7, with TRBD2 matching over 9 bases. The V segment lost 4 bases and the J segment 0 bases; nucleotides outside the gene matches: 7. The CDR3 consists of 16 residues. The germline V gene encodes CDR1 MNHEY and CDR2 SMNVEV (reference sequence). The CDR3 sequence is CASSSRASGTSYEQYF. The CDR3 DNA reads TGTGCCAGCAGTTCAAGAGCTAGCGGGACCTCCTACGAGCAGTACTTC.

The chain combines TRBV7-2 with TRBJ2-2, with D possibly TRBD2 on 5 matching bases. V was shortened by 2 bases and J by 1 base, with 8 bases between the two germline ends. Germline V gives CDR1 SGHTA, CDR2 FQGNSA. The CDR3 contains 15 residues. CDR3 coding DNA: TGTGCCAGCAGCTTAAAACGGGAGAACACCGGGGAGCTGTTTTTT. Protein sequence: CASSLKRENTGELFF.

This rearrangement joins TRBV5-1 to TRBJ1-1, with TRBD1 as a possible D gene (6 bases). This CDR3 comprises 16 residues. Trimming pared 4 bases from V and 0 bases from J, leaving 16 bases between. The germline gives CDR1 SGHRS, CDR2 YFSETQ. CDR3 DNA sequence: TGCGCCAGCAGCCCGGGATCCAGGGGACTGAACACTGAAGCTTTCTTT. This gives the protein CASSPGSRGLNTEAFF. The entire variable domain, with the rest obtained from reference TRBV5-1 and TRBJ1-1, is as follows: KAGVTQTPRYLIKTRGQQVTLSCSPISGHRSVSWYQQTPGQGLQFLFEYFSETQRNKGNFPGRFSGRQFSNSRSEMNVSTLELGDSALYLCASSPGSRGLNTEAFFGQGTRLTVV.

In this sample, this clonotype turned up a few times. In DNA form, the CDR3 reads TGTGCCAGCAGTGCATGGGGGGATGGAAACACCATATATTTT. As protein: CASSAWGDGNTIYF. The rearrangement links TRBV12-3 or TRBV12-4 to TRBJ1-3, with TRBD1 as a possible D gene (5 bases). This CDR3 has 14 amino acids. V lost 5 bases to trimming and J lost 3 bases, with 11 bases between them.

This chain joins TRBV6-1 and TRBJ2-5, with 9 bases aligning to TRBD2. The trim removed 5 bases at V and 10 bases at J, leaving 14 bases unmatched. The CDR3 has 15 amino acids. The germline V gene has CDR1 MNHNS and CDR2 SASEGT. CDR3 amino acids: CASSPRSAGGQRQYF. The CDR3 nucleotides are TGTGCCAGCAGTCCTCGTTCGGCGGGGGGGCAGCGCCAGTACTTC.

The rearrangement joins TRBV29-1 to TRBJ2-5; 7 bases are a match to TRBD2. The CDR3 covers 12 residues. V was pared by 7 bases and J by 3 bases, with 5 bases of the junction left unmatched. From germline, CDR1 is SQVTM and CDR2 ANQGSEA. The DNA of the CDR3 is TGCAGCGCCTGGGGAGGGAAAGAGACCCAGTACTTC. Translating it yields CSAWGGKETQYF.

This clonotype was found many times. This chain connects TRBV12-3 or TRBV12-4 to TRBJ1-2; 7 bases are shared with TRBD1. V was pared by 6 bases and J by 5 bases, with 3 bases of the junction left unmatched. The CDR3 is made up of 12 amino acids. CDR3 sequence reads: CASSPGQYGYTF. The CDR3 DNA sequence: TGTGCCAGCAGCCCGGGACAGTATGGCTACACCTTC.

The chain has TRBV5-1 and TRBJ1-5, with D perhaps matching TRBD1 (5 bases). This CDR3 is built from 15 residues. The V gene lost 4 bases and the J gene lost 0 bases, with 11 bases spanning the gap. Germline assignment: CDR1 SGHRS and CDR2 YFSETQ. Written as DNA, the CDR3 is TGCGCCAGCAGCCCGGGAGACAGTAGCAATCAGCCCCAGCATTTT. Protein: CASSPGDSSNQPQHF.

This clonotype was seen more than once but under ten times. V gene TRBV20-1 combines with J gene TRBJ2-7; D possibly corresponds to TRBD1 (5 bases). The CDR3 totals 12 residues. Germline CDR1 is DFQATT and CDR2 is SNEGSKA (reference sequence). Trimming removed 0 bases at V and 3 bases at J, with 6 bases between. The CDR3 sequence: CSAREDIYEQYF. As DNA, the CDR3 is TGCAGTGCTAGAGAGGACATCTACGAGCAGTACTTC.

This clonotype was seen a handful of times. The chain joins TRBV7-2 to TRBJ2-3, with D possibly TRBD1 on 5 matching bases. Germline lookup yields CDR1 SGHTA and CDR2 FQGNSA. The CDR3 has 14 residues. Trimming took 5 bases from V and 2 from J, leaving 11 bases between them. The DNA of the CDR3 is TGTGCCAGCAGCCTTAAGGGGTACACAGATACGCAGTATTTT. Amino acid sequence: CASSLKGYTDTQYF.

In its sample, this clonotype was seen a few times. The chain has TRBV28 and TRBJ2-1, with 7 bases lining up with TRBD2. V dropped 7 bases and J dropped 0; count of bases not matched to a gene: 9. Germline lookup yields CDR1 MDHEN and CDR2 SYDVKM. The CDR3 has 16 amino acids. CDR3 sequence (DNA): TGTGCCAGCAACAAACCCCTAGCGGACTCCTACAATGAGCAGTTCTTC. Translated, it gives CASNKPLADSYNEQFF.

The CDR3 is CASSYPLREQYF. DNA of the CDR3: TGTGCCAGCAGCTATCCCTTGCGCGAGCAGTACTTC. The chain is built from TRBV7-2 and TRBJ2-7; D gene uncertain. Germline lookup yields CDR1 SGHTA and CDR2 FQGNSA. The CDR3 has 12 residues. The germline V and J ends were trimmed by 4 bases and 6 bases, with 10 bases remaining between them.